There are many counts of the clone carrying this T cell receptor beta chain. Every sequencing run gave over 170 million TCR-beta sequences, taken from 15-18 subjects. A single record per CDR3 protein comes from TCRdb applying MiXCR to the 5' RACE reads. The sample consists of roughly 62,000 distinct CDR3 sequences, around 5.2% of them appearing once. This sample was taken from a study of neurological immune-mediated disorders. CDR3 length: 14 amino acids. Trimming left V 6 bases short and J 3 bases short, with 13 bases between. CDR1 is WNHNN, CDR2 SYGVQD, per germline (reference sequence). The material sequenced was PBMCs. This TCR was sampled from a woman aged 45-60 years with multiple sclerosis. V gene TRBV10-1 combines with J gene TRBJ2-3; a possible D gene is TRBD1 (7 bases). CDR3 sequence reads: CASSRGTETDTQYF. The CDR3 region has the DNA TGCGCCAGCAGCCGCGGGACAGAGACAGATACGCAGTATTTT.